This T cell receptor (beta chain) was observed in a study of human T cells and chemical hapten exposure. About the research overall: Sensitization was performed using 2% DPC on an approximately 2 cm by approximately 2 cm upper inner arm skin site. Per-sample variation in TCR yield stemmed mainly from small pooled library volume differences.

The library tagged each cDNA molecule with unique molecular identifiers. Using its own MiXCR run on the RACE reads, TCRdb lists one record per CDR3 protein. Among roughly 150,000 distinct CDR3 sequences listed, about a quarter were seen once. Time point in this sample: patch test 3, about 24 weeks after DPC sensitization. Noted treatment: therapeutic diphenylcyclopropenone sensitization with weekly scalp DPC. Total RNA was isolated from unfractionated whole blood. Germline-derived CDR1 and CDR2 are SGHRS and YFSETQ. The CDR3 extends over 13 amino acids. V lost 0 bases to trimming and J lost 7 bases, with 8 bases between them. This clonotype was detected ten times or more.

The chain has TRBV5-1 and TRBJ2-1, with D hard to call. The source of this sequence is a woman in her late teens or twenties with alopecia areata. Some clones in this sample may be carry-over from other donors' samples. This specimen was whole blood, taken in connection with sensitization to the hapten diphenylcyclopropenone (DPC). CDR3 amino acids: CASSLVEANEQFF. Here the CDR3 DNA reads TGCGCCAGCAGCTTGGTTGAAGCTAATGAGCAGTTCTTC.